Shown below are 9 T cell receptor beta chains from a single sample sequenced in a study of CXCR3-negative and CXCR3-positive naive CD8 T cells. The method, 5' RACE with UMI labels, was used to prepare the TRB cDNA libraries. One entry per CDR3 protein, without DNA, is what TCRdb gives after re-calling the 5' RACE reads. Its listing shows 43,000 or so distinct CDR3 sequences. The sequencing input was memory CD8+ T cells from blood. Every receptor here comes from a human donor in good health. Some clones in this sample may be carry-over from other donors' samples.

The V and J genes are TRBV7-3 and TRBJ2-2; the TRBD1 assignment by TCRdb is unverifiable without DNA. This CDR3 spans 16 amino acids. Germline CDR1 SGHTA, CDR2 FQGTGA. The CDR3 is CASSPRGRENTGELFF. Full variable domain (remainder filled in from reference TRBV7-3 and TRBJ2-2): GAGVSQTPSNKVTEKGKYVELRCDPISGHTALYWYRQSLGQGPEFLIYFQGTGAADDSGLPNDRFFAVRPEGSVSTLKIQRTERGDSAVYLCASSPRGRENTGELFFGEGSRLTVL.

The CDR3 here is CASSNRDRSDTQYF. This sequence joins TRBV7-2 and TRBJ2-3; there is no DNA to check the TCRdb D call of TRBD1. CDR3 length equals 14 residues. CDR1 and CDR2 from the germline V gene are SGHTA and FQGNSA.

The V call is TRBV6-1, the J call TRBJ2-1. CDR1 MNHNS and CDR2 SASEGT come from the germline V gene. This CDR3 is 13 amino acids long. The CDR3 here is CASSVDPVDEQFF.

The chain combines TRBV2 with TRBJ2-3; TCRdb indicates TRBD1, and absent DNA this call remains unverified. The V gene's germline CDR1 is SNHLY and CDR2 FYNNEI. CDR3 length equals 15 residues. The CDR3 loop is CASSDPGTSTDTQYF.

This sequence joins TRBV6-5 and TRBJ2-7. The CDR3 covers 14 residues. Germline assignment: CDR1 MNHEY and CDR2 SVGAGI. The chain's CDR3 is CASSHSGSPHEQYF.

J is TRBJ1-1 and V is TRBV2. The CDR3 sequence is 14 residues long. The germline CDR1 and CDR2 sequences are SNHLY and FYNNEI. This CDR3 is CASLGGGVNTEAFF.

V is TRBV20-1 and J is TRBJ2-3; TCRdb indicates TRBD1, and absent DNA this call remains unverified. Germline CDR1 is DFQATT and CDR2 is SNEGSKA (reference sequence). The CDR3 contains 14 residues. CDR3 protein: CSATAGAPTDTQYF.

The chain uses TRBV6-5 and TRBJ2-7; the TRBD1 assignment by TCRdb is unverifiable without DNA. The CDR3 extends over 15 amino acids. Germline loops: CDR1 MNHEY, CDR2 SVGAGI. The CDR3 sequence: CASSYSGTGGYEQYF.

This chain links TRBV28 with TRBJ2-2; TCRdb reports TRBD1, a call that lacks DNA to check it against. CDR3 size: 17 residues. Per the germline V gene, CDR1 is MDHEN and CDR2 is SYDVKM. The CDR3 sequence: CASSSIAGTGSGGELFF. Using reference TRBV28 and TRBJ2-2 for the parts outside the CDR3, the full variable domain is DVKVTQSSRYLVKRTGEKVFLECVQDMDHENMFWYRQDPGLGLRLIYFSYDVKMKEKGDIPEGYSVSREKKERFSLILESASTNQTSMYLCASSSIAGTGSGGELFFGEGSRLTVL.